Listed here are 2 T cell receptor beta chains from one sample, sequenced in a study of T cell repertoires in ileal Crohn's disease. Produced via immunoSEQ multiplex PCR; TCRdb's table is partial and in-frame only. The table records 30,000 to 35,000 clones, about 80% of them present only once. The source material was ileal tissue. Every receptor here comes from an adult with Crohn's disease.

The chain links TRBV7-2 to TRBJ2-2, with a tentative D call TRBD2 (7 bases). The V gene lost 6 bases and the J gene lost 6 bases, with 14 bases spanning the gap. Germline V CDR1 and CDR2: SGHTA, FQGNSA. The CDR3 has 14 residues. For the CDR3, the DNA is TGTGCCAGCAGAGGGGGGAGGGCCCCCGGGGAGCTGTTTTTT. This translates into CASRGGRAPGELFF.

The chain carries TRBV5-6 and TRBJ2-1; tentatively, D is TRBD2 (7 bases). CDR3 length: 14 amino acids. The V end was cut by 2 bases, the J end by 7 bases, with 13 bases between. Germline CDR1 reads SGHDT; CDR2 reads YYEEEE. This CDR3 is CASSFVGGRNEQFF. Here the CDR3 DNA reads TGTGCCAGCAGCTTCGTGGGGGGGCGGAATGAGCAGTTCTTC.